The TCR beta chain under discussion was sequenced for a study of cytomegalovirus exposure and HLA in healthy donors. V shed 3 bases, J shed 7 bases, and the junction held 8 bases outside the gene matches. CDR1 MNHNS and CDR2 SASEGT come from the germline V gene. The CDR3 contains 15 residues. Here immunoSEQ multiplex PCR was the method, and the copy in TCRdb shows in-frame clones only, minus some. The table records 180,000 or so clones, 84% of them present only once. Overall study findings and caveats: The listing of roughly 160 TCR beta chains classed them as cytomegalovirus-associated.

As to this clone: Its antigen remains unknown.

The specimen sequenced was PBMCs. The origin of this receptor is a woman in her twenties or thirties in good health and CMV-seropositive. This chain connects TRBV6-1 to TRBJ2-7; 11 nucleotides align to TRBD2. In DNA form, the CDR3 reads TGTGCCAGCAGTGACTCGACTAGCGGGATCAGGGAGCAGTACTTC. Translating gives CASSDSTSGIREQYF.